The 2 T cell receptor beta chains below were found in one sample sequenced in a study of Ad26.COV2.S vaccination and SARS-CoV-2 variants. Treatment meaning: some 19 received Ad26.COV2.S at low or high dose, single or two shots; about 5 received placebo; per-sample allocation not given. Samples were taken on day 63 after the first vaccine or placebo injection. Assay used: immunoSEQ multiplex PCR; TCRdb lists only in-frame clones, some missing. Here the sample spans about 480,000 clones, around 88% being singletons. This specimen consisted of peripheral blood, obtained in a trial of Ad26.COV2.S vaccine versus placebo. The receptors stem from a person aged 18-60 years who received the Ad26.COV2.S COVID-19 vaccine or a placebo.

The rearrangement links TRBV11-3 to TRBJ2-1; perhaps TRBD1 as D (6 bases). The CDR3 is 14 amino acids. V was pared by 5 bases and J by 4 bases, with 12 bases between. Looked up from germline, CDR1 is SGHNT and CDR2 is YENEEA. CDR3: CASSLFGTYNEQFF. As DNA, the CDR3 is TGTGCCAGCAGCCTCTTTGGGACATACAATGAGCAGTTCTTC.

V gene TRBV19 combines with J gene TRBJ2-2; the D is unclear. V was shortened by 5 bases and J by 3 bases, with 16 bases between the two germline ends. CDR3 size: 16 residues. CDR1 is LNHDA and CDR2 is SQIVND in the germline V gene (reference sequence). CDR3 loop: CASSLRTNKYTGELFF. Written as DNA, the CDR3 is TGTGCCAGTAGTCTGCGGACCAATAAATACACCGGGGAGCTGTTTTTT.